The following is a T cell receptor (beta chain) sequence with its context. The antigen remains unidentified. Genomic DNA constituted the template upon which TCR beta VDJ and CDR3 profiling was performed. TCRdb called the reads again in MiXCR, with one record for every CDR3 protein. Here the sample spans around 250,000 distinct CDR3 sequences, 55% to 65% being singletons. The data are from a study of CD8+CD57+ T cells in acquired aplastic anemia. Study-wide context: Across the sorted CD4+ and CD8+ cells, DNA amounts averaged about 3.1 ug.

There are 16 residues in the CDR3. Germline CDR1 and CDR2: MNHEY and SVGAGI. Trimming took 6 bases from V and 7 from J; bases not matched to a gene: 14. The study's findings and limits: Overlapping CD8+ CDR3 repertoires of patients and controls contained 25 to 35 shared sequences.

The chain employs TRBV6-5 and TRBJ1-2, with 10 bases identical to TRBD1. The clonotype comes from a human donor with severe aplastic anemia or a healthy control (not recorded which). Sequencing input: sorted CD4+, CD8+, or CD8+CD57+ T cells (not recorded which) from PBMCs. The CDR3 nucleotides are TGTGCCAGCAGAAAATACTCGGGACAGGGGTTGAGTGGCTACACCTTC. Translated: CASRKYSGQGLSGYTF.